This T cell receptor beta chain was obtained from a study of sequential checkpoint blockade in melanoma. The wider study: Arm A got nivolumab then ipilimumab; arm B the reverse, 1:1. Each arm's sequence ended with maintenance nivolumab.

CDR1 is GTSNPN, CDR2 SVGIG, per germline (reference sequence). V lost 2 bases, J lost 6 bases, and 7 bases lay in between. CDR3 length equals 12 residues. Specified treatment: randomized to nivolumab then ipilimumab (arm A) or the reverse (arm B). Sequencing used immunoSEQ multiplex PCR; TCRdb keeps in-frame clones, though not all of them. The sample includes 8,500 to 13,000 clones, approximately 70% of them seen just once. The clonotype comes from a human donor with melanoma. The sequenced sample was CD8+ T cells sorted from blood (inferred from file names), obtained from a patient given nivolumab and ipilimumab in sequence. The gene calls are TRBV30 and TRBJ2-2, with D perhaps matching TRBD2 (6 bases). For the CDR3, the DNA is TGTGCCTGGAGTTGGGGGGCCGGGGAGCTGTTTTTT. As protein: CAWSWGAGELFF.